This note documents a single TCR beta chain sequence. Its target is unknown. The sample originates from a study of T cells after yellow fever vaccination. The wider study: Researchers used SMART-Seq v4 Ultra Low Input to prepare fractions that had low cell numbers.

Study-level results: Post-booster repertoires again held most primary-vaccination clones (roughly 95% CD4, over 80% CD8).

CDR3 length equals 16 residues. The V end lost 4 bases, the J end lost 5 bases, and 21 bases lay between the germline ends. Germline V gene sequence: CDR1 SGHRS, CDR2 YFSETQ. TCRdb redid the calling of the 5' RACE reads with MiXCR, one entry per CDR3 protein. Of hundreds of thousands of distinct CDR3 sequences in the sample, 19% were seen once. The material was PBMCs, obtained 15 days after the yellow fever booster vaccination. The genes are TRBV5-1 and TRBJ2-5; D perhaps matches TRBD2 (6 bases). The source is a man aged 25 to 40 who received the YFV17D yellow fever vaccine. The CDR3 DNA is TGCGCCAGCAGCCAACCCTACGGGGGAGTGGACGAGACCCAGTACTTC. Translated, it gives CASSQPYGGVDETQYF.